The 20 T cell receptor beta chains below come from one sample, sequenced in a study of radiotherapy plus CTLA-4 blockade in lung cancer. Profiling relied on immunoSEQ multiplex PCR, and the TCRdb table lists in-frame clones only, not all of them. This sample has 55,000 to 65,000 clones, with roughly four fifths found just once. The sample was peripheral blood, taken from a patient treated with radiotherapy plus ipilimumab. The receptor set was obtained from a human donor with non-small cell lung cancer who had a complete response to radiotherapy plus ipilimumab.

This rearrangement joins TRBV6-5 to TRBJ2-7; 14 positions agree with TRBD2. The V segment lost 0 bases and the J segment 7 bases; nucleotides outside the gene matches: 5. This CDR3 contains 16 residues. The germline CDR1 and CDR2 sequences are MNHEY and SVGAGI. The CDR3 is CASSYSRTSGRTEQYF. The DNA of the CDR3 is TGTGCCAGCAGTTACTCAAGGACTAGCGGGAGGACTGAGCAGTACTTC.

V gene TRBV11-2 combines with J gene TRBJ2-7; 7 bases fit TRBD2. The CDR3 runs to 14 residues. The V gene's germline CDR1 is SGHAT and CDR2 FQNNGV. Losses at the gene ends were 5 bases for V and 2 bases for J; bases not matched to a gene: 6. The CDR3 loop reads CASSDGTIPYEQYF. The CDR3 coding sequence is TGTGCCAGCAGCGACGGGACTATTCCCTACGAGCAGTACTTC.

The CDR3 protein is CASSFTSGSPNEQFF. DNA of the CDR3: TGTGCCAGCAGCTTTACTAGCGGGAGCCCGAATGAGCAGTTCTTC. The rearrangement links TRBV13 to TRBJ2-1, with TRBD2 matching over 11 bases. CDR1 PRHDT and CDR2 FYEKMQ come from the germline V gene (reference sequence). The CDR3 has 15 amino acids. The ends lost 3 bases at V and 7 bases at J; junction bases unmatched: 5.

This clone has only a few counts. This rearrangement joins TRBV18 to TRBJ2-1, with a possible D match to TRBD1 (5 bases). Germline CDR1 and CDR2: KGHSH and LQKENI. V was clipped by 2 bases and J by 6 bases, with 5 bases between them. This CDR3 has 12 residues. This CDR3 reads CASSPGANEQFF. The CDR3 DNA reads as TGTGCCAGCTCACCAGGGGCCAATGAGCAGTTCTTC.

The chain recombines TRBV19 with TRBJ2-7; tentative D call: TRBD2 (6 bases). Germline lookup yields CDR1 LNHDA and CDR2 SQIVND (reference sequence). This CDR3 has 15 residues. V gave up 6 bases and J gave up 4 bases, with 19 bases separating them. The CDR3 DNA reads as TGTGCCAGTAGCACGAGGGACGTCCGGGAGTACGAGCAGTACTTC. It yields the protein CASSTRDVREYEQYF.

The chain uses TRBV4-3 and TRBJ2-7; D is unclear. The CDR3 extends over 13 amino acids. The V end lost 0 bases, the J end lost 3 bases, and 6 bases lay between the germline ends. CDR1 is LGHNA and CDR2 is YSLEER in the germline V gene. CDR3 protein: CASSQDPRYEQYF. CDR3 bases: TGCGCCAGCAGCCAAGACCCCCGCTACGAGCAGTACTTC.

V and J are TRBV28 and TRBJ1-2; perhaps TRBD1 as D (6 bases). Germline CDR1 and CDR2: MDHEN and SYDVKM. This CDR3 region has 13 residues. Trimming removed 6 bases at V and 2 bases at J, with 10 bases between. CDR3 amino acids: CASREGGNYGYTF. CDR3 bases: TGTGCCAGCAGGGAAGGGGGAAACTATGGCTACACCTTC.

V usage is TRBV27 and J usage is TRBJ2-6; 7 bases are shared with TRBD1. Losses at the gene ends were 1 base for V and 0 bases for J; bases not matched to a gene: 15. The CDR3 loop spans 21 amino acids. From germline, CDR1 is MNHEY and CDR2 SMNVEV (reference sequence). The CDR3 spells CASSLFGTALLTTSGANVLTF. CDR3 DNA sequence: TGTGCCAGCAGTTTATTTGGGACAGCTTTATTGACTACCTCTGGGGCCAACGTCCTGACTTTC.

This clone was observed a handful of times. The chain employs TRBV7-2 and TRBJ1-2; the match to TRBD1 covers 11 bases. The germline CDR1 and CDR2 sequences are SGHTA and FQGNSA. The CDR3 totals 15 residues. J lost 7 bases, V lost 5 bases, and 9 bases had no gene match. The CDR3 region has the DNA TGTGCCAGCAGCCATAGAGGACAGGGGGCGCCTGGCTACACCTTC. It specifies CASSHRGQGAPGYTF.

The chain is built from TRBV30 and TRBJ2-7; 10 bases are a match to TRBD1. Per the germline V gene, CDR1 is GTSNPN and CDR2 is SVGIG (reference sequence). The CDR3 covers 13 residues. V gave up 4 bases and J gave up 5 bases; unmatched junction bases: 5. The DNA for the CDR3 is TGTGCCTGGAATGGACAGGGGGTTAACGAGCAGTACTTC. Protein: CAWNGQGVNEQYF.

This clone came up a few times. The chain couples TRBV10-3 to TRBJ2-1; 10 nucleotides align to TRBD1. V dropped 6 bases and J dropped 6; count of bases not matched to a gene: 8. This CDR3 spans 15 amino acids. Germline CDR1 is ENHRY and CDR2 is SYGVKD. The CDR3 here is CAIRKPGQGFNEQFF. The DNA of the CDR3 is TGTGCCATCAGGAAACCGGGACAGGGGTTCAATGAGCAGTTCTTC.

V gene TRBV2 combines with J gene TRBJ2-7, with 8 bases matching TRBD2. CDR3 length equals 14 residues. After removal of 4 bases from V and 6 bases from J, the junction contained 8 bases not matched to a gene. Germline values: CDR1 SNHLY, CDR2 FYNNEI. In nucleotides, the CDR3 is TGTGCCAGCAGTGCCGGGACTAGTTGGGGCGAGCAGTACTTC. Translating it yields CASSAGTSWGEQYF. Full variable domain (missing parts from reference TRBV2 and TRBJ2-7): EPEVTQTPSHQVTQMGQEVILRCVPISNHLYFYWYRQILGQKVEFLVSFYNNEISEKSEIFDDQFSVERPDGSNFTLKIRSTKLEDSAMYFCASSAGTSWGEQYFGPGTRLTVT.

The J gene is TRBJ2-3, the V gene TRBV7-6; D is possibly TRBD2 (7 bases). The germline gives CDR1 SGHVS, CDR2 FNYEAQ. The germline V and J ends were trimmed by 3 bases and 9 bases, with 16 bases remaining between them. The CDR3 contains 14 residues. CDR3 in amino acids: CASSFGSGEGTQYF. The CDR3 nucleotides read TGTGCCAGCAGCTTTGGCTCAGGGGAGGGGACGCAGTATTTT.

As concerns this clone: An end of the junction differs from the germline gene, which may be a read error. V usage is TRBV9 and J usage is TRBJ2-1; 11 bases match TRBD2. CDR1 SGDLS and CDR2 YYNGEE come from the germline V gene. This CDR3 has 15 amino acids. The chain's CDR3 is CASSDSGRASNGQFF. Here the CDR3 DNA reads TGTGCCAGCAGCGATAGCGGGAGGGCCTCAAATGGGCAGTTCTTC.

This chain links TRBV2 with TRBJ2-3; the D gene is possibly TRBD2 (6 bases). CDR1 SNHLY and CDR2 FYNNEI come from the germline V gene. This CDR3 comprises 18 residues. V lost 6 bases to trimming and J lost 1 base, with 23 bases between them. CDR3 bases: TGTGCCAGCAGGGGTTGGACTTTCCGGGCTAGCGGCACAGATACGCAGTATTTT. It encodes CASRGWTFRASGTDTQYF. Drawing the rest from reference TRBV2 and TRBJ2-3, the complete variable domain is EPEVTQTPSHQVTQMGQEVILRCVPISNHLYFYWYRQILGQKVEFLVSFYNNEISEKSEIFDDQFSVERPDGSNFTLKIRSTKLEDSAMYFCASRGWTFRASGTDTQYFGPGTRLTVL.

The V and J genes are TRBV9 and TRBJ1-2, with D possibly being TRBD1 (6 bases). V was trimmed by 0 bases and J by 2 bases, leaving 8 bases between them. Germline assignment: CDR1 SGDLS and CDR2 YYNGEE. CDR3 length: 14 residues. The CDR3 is CASSVEGENYGYTF. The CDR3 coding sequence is TGTGCCAGCAGCGTAGAGGGGGAAAACTATGGCTACACCTTC.

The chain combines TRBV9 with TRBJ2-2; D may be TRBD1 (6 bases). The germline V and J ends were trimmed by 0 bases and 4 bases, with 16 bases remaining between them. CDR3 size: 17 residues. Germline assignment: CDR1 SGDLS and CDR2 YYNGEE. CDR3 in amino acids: CASSVDGQGWFTGELFF. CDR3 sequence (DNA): TGTGCCAGCAGCGTAGACGGGCAGGGGTGGTTCACCGGGGAGCTGTTTTTT.

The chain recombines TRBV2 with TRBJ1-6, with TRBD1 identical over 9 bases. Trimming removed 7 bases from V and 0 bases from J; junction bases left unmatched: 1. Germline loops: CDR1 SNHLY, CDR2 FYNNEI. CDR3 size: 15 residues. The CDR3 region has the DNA TGTGCCAGCATACAGGGGGCCTCCTATAATTCACCCCTCCACTTT. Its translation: CASIQGASYNSPLHF. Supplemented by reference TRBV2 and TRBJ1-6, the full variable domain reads EPEVTQTPSHQVTQMGQEVILRCVPISNHLYFYWYRQILGQKVEFLVSFYNNEISEKSEIFDDQFSVERPDGSNFTLKIRSTKLEDSAMYFCASIQGASYNSPLHFGNGTRLTVT.

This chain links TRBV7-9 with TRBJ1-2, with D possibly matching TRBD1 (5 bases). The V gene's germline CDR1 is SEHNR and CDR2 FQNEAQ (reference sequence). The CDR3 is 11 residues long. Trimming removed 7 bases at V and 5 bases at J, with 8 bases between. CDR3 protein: CASNRGYGYTF. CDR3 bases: TGTGCCAGCAATCGGGGGTATGGCTACACCTTC.

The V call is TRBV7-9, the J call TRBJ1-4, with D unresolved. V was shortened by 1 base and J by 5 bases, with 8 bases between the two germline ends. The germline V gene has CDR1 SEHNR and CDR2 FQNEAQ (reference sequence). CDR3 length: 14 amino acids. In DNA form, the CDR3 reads TGTGCCAGCAGCTTAGTCTCGGTCAATGAAAAACTGTTTTTT. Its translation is CASSLVSVNEKLFF.